The present entry profiles one T cell receptor beta chain with its context. Its recognized antigen is unknown. Per-base qualities were not stored, and no clone one base away is much larger. Whole blood was collected in K2EDTA tubes by collaborating institutions according to the institutions' own protocols. For TCRbeta analysis, collaborators shipped samples in one of three forms: frozen whole blood, isolated PBMCs, or DNA extracted from either of those sample types. The data derive from a study of blood T cell repertoires in COVID-19 (dated by TCRdb to 2020 to 2021). Background on the whole study: The collaborator samples originated in the United States, Italy and Spain and spanned the acute and convalescent phases of COVID-19. The prospective study material was composed of cDNA or gDNA derived from T cells, B-cell-depleted T cells, or PBMCs. Subjects who had been exposed to COVID-19, were actively infected with it, or had recovered from it provided the deeply sampled blood TCRbeta repertoires that made up the dataset. The repertoires were released in a freely available public database intended as a resource for research on the immune response to SARS-CoV-2. Samples came from the ongoing ImmuneRACE study (first 160 participants) plus 1,254 subjects from 6 global collaborators. Sample metadata almost always included a de-identified subject ID, COVID-19 status, age in years and sex. HLA class I and class II types, where available, came from metadata supplied by the sample provider rather than from assay-based typing. Study-wide conclusions, independent of this receptor: The quantity of clinical and demographic metadata differed by source and by participant and was supplied without curation.

CDR1 and CDR2 (SGHVS, FQNEAQ) derive from the germline V gene. The junction shows trimming of 1 base on V and 6 bases on J, and the gene matches do not reach 4 bases of it. The CDR3 numbers 15 residues from cysteine through phenylalanine. Just the 45-base CDR3 DNA is kept, in frame starting at base 1. TCRbeta CDR3 regions were amplified from genomic DNA by means of the immunoSEQ Assay, a bias-controlled multiplex PCR. In the source study's methods: Nucleated cell counts per sample were estimated from amplification of reference gene primers within the assay. Sequence reads were collapsed and filtered to measure the absolute abundance of every unique TCRbeta CDR3 rearrangement. Productive Simpson clonality was computed per sample as the square root of Simpson's diversity index over productive rearrangements. The clones in this table, taken by TCRdb from immuneACCESS, are in-frame only. Not every clone is retained; where verified, under half of the shortfall comes from an unresolved V gene, and the cause of the rest is unknown. The V and J calls and clone size are taken from that table; D and trimming were inferred from the DNA. The sample table shows some 80,000 clones, and approximately 80% are seen once. The ten largest make up more than 15% of the sample.

This receptor was identified in a man older than 75 with active or convalescent COVID-19. The rearrangement joined TRBV7-8 to TRBJ2-1; TRBD2 matches 9 bases in the middle. Sequenced sample: peripheral blood. This receptor carries the CDR3 CASSLGLAGTNEQFF. The DNA sequence is given as TGTGCCAGCAGCTTAGGGCTAGCGGGGACCAATGAGCAGTTCTTC.